The 28 T cell receptor beta chains given below trace back to one sample, sequenced in a study of T cell repertoires in cytomegalovirus infection. These receptors have no known antigen. TCRdb recomputed calls from the reads with MiXCR, one row per CDR3 protein. The sample records about 310,000 distinct CDR3 sequences, 20% to 25% being singletons. The sample here was cultured PBMCs, taken from culture after CMV antigen stimulation. All receptors derive from a human donor in good health (CMV status not recorded). Some clones in this sample may be carry-over from other donors' samples.

The rearrangement joins TRBV19 to TRBJ1-5, with D possibly being TRBD1 (5 bases). Germline V gene data show CDR1 as LNHDA and CDR2 as SQIVND (reference sequence). The CDR3 has 15 amino acids. V was clipped by 8 bases and J by 0 bases, with 14 bases between them. The CDR3 loop reads CASRAGTYSNQPQHF. CDR3 coding DNA: TGTGCCAGTCGGGCGGGGACTTATAGCAATCAGCCCCAGCATTTT.

This clonotype occurred a few times. J is TRBJ2-1 and V is TRBV3-1; D is uncertain. CDR3 length: 13 amino acids. The V and J ends lost 2 bases and 12 bases respectively, with 14 bases between them. The germline V gene encodes CDR1 LGHDT and CDR2 YNNKEL (reference sequence). The CDR3 loop reads CASSQNDGLRQFF. CDR3 nucleotide sequence: TGTGCCAGCAGCCAAAATGACGGCCTTCGGCAGTTCTTC.

At least ten counts were recorded for this clonotype. This rearrangement joins TRBV6-1 to TRBJ2-1, with 10 bases fitting TRBD2. Looked up from germline, CDR1 is MNHNS and CDR2 is SASEGT. With V trimmed by 6 bases and J by 15 bases, 8 bases remained unmatched. The CDR3 is made up of 12 amino acids. The CDR3 region has the DNA TGTGCCAGCAGATCAAGCGGGAGGGTGTGGTTCTTC. Protein sequence: CASRSSGRVWFF.

V usage is TRBV29-1 and J usage is TRBJ2-5, with 11 bases identical to TRBD1. The trim removed 3 bases at V and 3 bases at J, leaving 3 bases unmatched. The germline V gene has CDR1 SQVTM and CDR2 ANQGSEA. This CDR3 has 14 amino acids. The CDR3 protein is CSVDRTGGKETQYF. CDR3 bases: TGCAGCGTTGATCGGACAGGGGGCAAAGAGACCCAGTACTTC.

This clonotype was detected a few times. The chain's CDR3 is CASSPIYRARAGRGDEQFF. CDR3 nucleotide sequence: TGTGCCAGTAGTCCAATTTACCGAGCGAGAGCGGGAAGGGGGGATGAGCAGTTCTTC. The chain employs TRBV19 and TRBJ2-1; maybe TRBD2 (7 bases). Germline CDR1 LNHDA, CDR2 SQIVND (reference sequence). This CDR3 contains 19 residues. Deletions cut 5 bases from V and 8 bases from J, with 31 bases between.

This clonotype showed up just a few times. The V call is TRBV7-9, the J call TRBJ2-1; tentatively, D is TRBD2 (5 bases). Trimming left V 6 bases short and J 10 bases short, with 16 bases between. Germline CDR1 SEHNR, CDR2 FQNEAQ (reference sequence). The CDR3 totals 13 residues. CDR3 DNA: TGTGCCAGCAGTCCCCGAGCGGCGGCCGAGCAGTTCTTC. This gives the protein CASSPRAAAEQFF.

The chain has TRBV5-4 and TRBJ1-3, with TRBD1 matching over 8 bases. CDR3 length: 15 residues. Germline assignment: CDR1 SGHNT and CDR2 YYREEE (reference sequence). Unmatched junction bases numbered 3, after V lost 0 bases and J lost 4 bases. CDR3: CASSLEGTGGNTIYF. The CDR3 DNA is TGTGCCAGCAGCTTGGAGGGGACAGGAGGAAACACCATATATTTT. The variable domain in full, with the rest retrieved from reference TRBV5-4 and TRBJ1-3, is ETGVTQSPTHLIKTRGQQVTLRCSSQSGHNTVSWYQQALGQGPQFIFQYYREEENGRGNFPPRFSGLQFPNYSSELNVNALELDDSALYLCASSLEGTGGNTIYFGEGSWLTVV.

The table lists this clonotype with a few counts. This chain links TRBV2 with TRBJ1-4; D ambiguous. The CDR3 covers 13 residues. V lost 6 bases and J lost 1, with 6 bases in between. Germline CDR1 and CDR2: SNHLY and FYNNEI. The CDR3 DNA sequence: TGTGCCAGCAGCGGCTTAACTAATGAAAAACTGTTTTTT. Its translation is CASSGLTNEKLFF.

The J gene is TRBJ2-5, the V gene TRBV4-2; TRBD1 matches at 7 bases. The V gene end was trimmed by 1 base and the J gene end by 3 bases; junction bases not matched to a gene: 2. CDR1 is LGHNA, CDR2 YNFKEQ, per germline. The CDR3 is 14 residues long. The chain's CDR3 is CASSQGGTEETQYF. In nucleotides, the CDR3 is TGTGCCAGCAGCCAAGGGGGGACAGAAGAGACCCAGTACTTC.

This clonotype has a handful of counts. The chain joins TRBV6-5 to TRBJ1-6; D call uncertain. Trimming cost V 0 bases and J 0 bases, with 15 bases left between them. The CDR3 consists of 19 residues. Germline lookup yields CDR1 MNHEY and CDR2 SVGAGI. The CDR3 DNA is TGTGCCAGCAGTTACTCGATGGGGTCGACGAGCTCCTATAATTCACCCCTCCACTTT. It translates to CASSYSMGSTSSYNSPLHF.

This clonotype was counted a few times. The chain recombines TRBV7-8 with TRBJ2-7, with 10 positions matching TRBD2. The CDR3 is made up of 15 amino acids. CDR1 SGHVS and CDR2 FQNEAQ come from the germline V gene. With V trimmed by 1 base and J by 3 bases, 3 bases remained unmatched. CDR3 region: CASSLEASGSYEQYV. CDR3 DNA: TGTGCCAGCAGCTTAGAAGCTAGCGGGAGCTACGAGCAGTACGTC.

This clonotype was seen a handful of times. J is TRBJ1-2 and V is TRBV7-9; D is possibly TRBD1 (6 bases). CDR3 length: 15 amino acids. The V and J ends lost 3 bases and 1 base respectively, with 12 bases between them. From germline, CDR1 is SEHNR and CDR2 FQNEAQ (reference sequence). The CDR3: CASSLYGGSNYGYTF. The CDR3 coding sequence is TGTGCCAGCAGCTTGTACGGGGGCAGTAACTATGGCTACACCTTC.

This clonotype was counted between two and nine times. The rearrangement links TRBV12-3 or TRBV12-4 to TRBJ2-3, with 11 bases that match TRBD2. This CDR3 has 19 residues. V shed 5 bases, J shed 2 bases, and the junction held 15 bases outside the gene matches. Written as DNA, the CDR3 is TGTGCCAGCAGTCTCCCGACTAGCGGGACCATCAACCCCACAGATACGCAGTATTTT. Translated, it gives CASSLPTSGTINPTDTQYF.

This clonotype was found many times. This chain joins TRBV7-2 and TRBJ2-1; D is possibly TRBD1 (5 bases). Germline V gene sequence: CDR1 SGHTA, CDR2 FQGNSA. The CDR3 has 17 amino acids. V dropped 1 base and J dropped 7 bases, with 20 bases sitting between them. The CDR3 is CASSLVDSHLYLNEQFF. CDR3 DNA: TGTGCCAGCAGCTTAGTAGACAGCCACCTATATCTGAATGAGCAGTTCTTC.

The V and J genes are TRBV4-1 and TRBJ2-1; D call uncertain. Looked up from germline, CDR1 is MGHRA and CDR2 is YSYEKL. The V end lost 0 bases, the J end lost 4 bases, and 13 bases lay between the germline ends. The CDR3 is made up of 16 amino acids. CDR3 in DNA: TGCGCCAGCAGCCAAGAATCGACACAAACTTACAATGAGCAGTTCTTC. Encoded protein: CASSQESTQTYNEQFF.

This clonotype was counted between two and nine times. The chain has TRBV20-1 and TRBJ2-5; D call uncertain. In germline, CDR1 is DFQATT, CDR2 SNEGSKA (reference sequence). This CDR3 comprises 16 residues. V was trimmed by 0 bases and J by 4 bases, leaving 18 bases between them. The CDR3 DNA reads as TGCAGTGCTAGAGATTTCGGCAGGCCGAAAGGAGAGACCCAGTACTTC. This codes for CSARDFGRPKGETQYF.

There are many counts of this clonotype. V and J are TRBV4-1 and TRBJ2-4, with D perhaps TRBD1 (6 bases). The CDR3 runs 16 residues. The germline V and J ends were trimmed by 1 base and 9 bases, with 19 bases remaining between them. CDR1 and CDR2 from the germline V gene are MGHRA and YSYEKL. This chain's CDR3 is CASSQGPRGGEVIQYF. CDR3 bases: TGCGCCAGCAGCCAAGGACCCAGGGGTGGGGAAGTCATTCAGTACTTC.

V gene TRBV12-3 or TRBV12-4 combines with J gene TRBJ1-1; perhaps TRBD1 as D (5 bases). There are 13 residues in the CDR3. Trimming removed 6 bases at V and 5 bases at J, with 13 bases between. The CDR3 DNA reads TGTGCCAGCAGCATTGCGGGGCGAACTGAAGCTTTCTTT. It translates to CASSIAGRTEAFF.

The CDR3 sequence is CASSRELATNEQFF. DNA for the CDR3: TGTGCCAGCAGCCGCGAACTAGCAACCAATGAGCAGTTCTTC. The chain carries TRBV7-9 and TRBJ2-1; TRBD2 is a possible D gene (6 bases). Trimming took off 5 bases at V and 6 bases at J, with 14 bases between the two ends. Looked up from germline, CDR1 is SEHNR and CDR2 is FQNEAQ (reference sequence). CDR3 length: 14 amino acids.

This chain uses TRBV5-1 with TRBJ1-2; D might be TRBD1 (5 bases). The germline CDR1 and CDR2 sequences are SGHRS and YFSETQ. Trimming removed 9 bases at V and 8 bases at J, with 23 bases between. The CDR3 sequence is 14 residues long. DNA for the CDR3: TGCGCCACCTCTGGTGGGGCCCATTTGGAAGGCTACACCTTC. Protein: CATSGGAHLEGYTF.

The chain couples TRBV5-6 to TRBJ2-5; 12 bases map to TRBD2. The CDR3 contains 16 residues. The ends lost 1 base at V and 5 bases at J; junction bases unmatched: 6. The germline gives CDR1 SGHDT, CDR2 YYEEEE. CDR3 bases: TGTGCCAGCAGCTTGTCTCCTAGCGGGAGGGCCGAGACCCAGTACTTC. This gives the protein CASSLSPSGRAETQYF.

The V and J genes are TRBV10-3 and TRBJ2-7; TRBD2 is a possible D gene (5 bases). This CDR3 has 16 residues. V gave up 3 bases and J gave up 0 bases, with 15 bases separating them. In germline, CDR1 is ENHRY, CDR2 SYGVKD. As DNA, the CDR3 is TGTGCCATCAGTGATCAGGACTCCCCCAACTCCTACGAGCAGTACTTC. It translates to CAISDQDSPNSYEQYF.

The chain has TRBV4-2 and TRBJ2-1; D not resolved. CDR3 length equals 15 residues. The germline V gene encodes CDR1 LGHNA and CDR2 YNFKEQ. Trimming cost V 1 base and J 8 bases, with 15 bases left between them. Written as DNA, the CDR3 is TGTGCCAGCAGCCAAGTCGGGCCCCAAGGTGATGAGCAGTTCTTC. Its translation is CASSQVGPQGDEQFF.

This clonotype was counted at least ten times. V usage is TRBV7-2 and J usage is TRBJ1-1; no definite D call. Germline V gene sequence: CDR1 SGHTA, CDR2 FQGNSA. This CDR3 region has 13 residues. The V and J ends lost 0 bases and 6 bases respectively, with 8 bases between them. The DNA of the CDR3 is TGTGCCAGCAGCTTAGCTGGGGTGGCTGAAGCTTTCTTT. It encodes CASSLAGVAEAFF. Combining the CDR3 with reference TRBV7-2 and TRBJ1-1 gives the whole variable domain GAGVSQSPSNKVTEKGKDVELRCDPISGHTALYWYRQSLGQGLEFLIYFQGNSAPDKSGLPSDRFSAERTGGSVSTLTIQRTQQEDSAVYLCASSLAGVAEAFFGQGTRLTVV.

There are many counts of this clonotype. The rearrangement uses TRBV7-2 and TRBJ1-2; 10 bases are shared with TRBD1. From germline, CDR1 is SGHTA and CDR2 FQGNSA. V shed 3 bases, J shed 6 bases, and the junction held 10 bases outside the gene matches. The CDR3 has 16 residues. DNA of the CDR3: TGTGCCAGCAGCTTCGACAGGGGGCGCGTCTCAGATGGCTACACCTTC. The encoded protein is CASSFDRGRVSDGYTF.

The V gene is TRBV2, the J gene TRBJ2-1, with D perhaps TRBD2 (5 bases). The CDR3 covers 14 residues. The V gene lost 7 bases and the J gene lost 5 bases, with 15 bases spanning the gap. The germline CDR1 and CDR2 sequences are SNHLY and FYNNEI. CDR3 coding DNA: TGTGCCAGCAATGGACTCTTGGGGAACAATGAGCAGTTCTTC. Translated, it gives CASNGLLGNNEQFF.

As concerns this clonotype: A much larger clone is a single base away; this may be a read error. The chain employs TRBV28 and TRBJ2-1; 15 nucleotides agree with TRBD2. After removal of 6 bases from V and 7 bases from J, the junction contained 4 bases not matched to a gene. CDR1 MDHEN and CDR2 SYDVKM come from the germline V gene. The CDR3 has 15 residues. Here the CDR3 DNA reads TGTGCCAGCAGATACGGGACTAGCGGGAGGAATGAGCAGTTCTTC. Encoded protein: CASRYGTSGRNEQFF.

This clonotype was found a few times. The rearrangement links TRBV7-8 to TRBJ2-3; 10 nucleotides align to TRBD1. The length of the CDR3 is 16 residues. Germline CDR1 and CDR2: SGHVS and FQNEAQ. V trimming: 0 bases; J trimming: 7 bases; junction bases outside the gene matches: 7. CDR3: CASSLAWTGGRNTQYF. The CDR3 nucleotides read TGTGCCAGCAGCTTAGCCTGGACAGGGGGTCGAAATACGCAGTATTTT.